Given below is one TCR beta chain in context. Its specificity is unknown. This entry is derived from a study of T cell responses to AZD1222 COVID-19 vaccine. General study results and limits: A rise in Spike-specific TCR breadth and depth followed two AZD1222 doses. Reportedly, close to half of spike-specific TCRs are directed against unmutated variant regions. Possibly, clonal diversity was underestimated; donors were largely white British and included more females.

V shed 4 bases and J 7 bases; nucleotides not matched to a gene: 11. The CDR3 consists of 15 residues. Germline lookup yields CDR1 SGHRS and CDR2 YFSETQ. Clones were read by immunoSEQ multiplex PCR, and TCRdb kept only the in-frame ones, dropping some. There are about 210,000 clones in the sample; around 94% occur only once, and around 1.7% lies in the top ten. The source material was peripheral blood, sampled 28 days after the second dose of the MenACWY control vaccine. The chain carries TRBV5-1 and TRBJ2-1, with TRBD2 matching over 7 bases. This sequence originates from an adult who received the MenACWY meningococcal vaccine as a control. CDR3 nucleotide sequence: TGCGCCAGCAGCGCGGGACTAAATGGCGGGAATGAGCAGTTCTTC. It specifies CASSAGLNGGNEQFF.